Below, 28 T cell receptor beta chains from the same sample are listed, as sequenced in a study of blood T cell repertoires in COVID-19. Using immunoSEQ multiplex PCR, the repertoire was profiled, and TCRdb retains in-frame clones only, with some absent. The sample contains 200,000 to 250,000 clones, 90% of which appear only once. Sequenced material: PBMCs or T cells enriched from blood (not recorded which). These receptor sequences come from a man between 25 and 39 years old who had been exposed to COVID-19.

CDR3 in amino acids: CATHRTAATNEKLFF. The CDR3 DNA reads as TGTGCCACCCACCGGACAGCTGCGACTAATGAAAAACTGTTTTTT. The J gene is TRBJ1-4, the V gene TRBV19, with D possibly matching TRBD1 (6 bases). The germline gives CDR1 LNHDA, CDR2 SQIVND (reference sequence). V shed 10 bases and J shed 2 bases, with 17 bases lying between them. This CDR3 region has 15 residues.

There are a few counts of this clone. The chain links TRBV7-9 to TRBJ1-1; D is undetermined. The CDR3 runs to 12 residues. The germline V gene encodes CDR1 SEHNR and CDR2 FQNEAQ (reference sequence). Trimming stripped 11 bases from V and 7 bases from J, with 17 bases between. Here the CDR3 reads CASTRGPFEAFF. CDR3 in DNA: TGTGCCTCGACGCGGGGTCCGTTTGAAGCTTTCTTT.

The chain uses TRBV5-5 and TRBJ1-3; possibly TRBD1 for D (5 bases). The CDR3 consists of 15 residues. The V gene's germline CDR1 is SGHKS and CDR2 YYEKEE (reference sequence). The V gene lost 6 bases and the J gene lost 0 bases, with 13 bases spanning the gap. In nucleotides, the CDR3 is TGTGCCAGCAATCCCCGCGGGGGCTCTGGAAACACCATATATTTT. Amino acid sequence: CASNPRGGSGNTIYF. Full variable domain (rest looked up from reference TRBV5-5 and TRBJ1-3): DAGVTQSPTHLIKTRGQQVTLRCSPISGHKSVSWYQQVLGQGPQFIFQYYEKEERGRGNFPDRFSARQFPNYSSELNVNALLLGDSALYLCASNPRGGSGNTIYFGEGSWLTVV.

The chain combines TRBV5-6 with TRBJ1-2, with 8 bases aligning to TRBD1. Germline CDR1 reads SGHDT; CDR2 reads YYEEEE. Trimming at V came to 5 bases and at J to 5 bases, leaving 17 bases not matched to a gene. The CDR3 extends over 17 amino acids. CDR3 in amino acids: CASSFRDRSTYSYGYTF. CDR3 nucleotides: TGTGCCAGCAGTTTCCGGGACAGGAGTACCTATTCTTATGGCTACACCTTC.

This CDR3 reads CASSVGSWSGANVLTF. The CDR3 DNA follows: TGTGCCAGCAGCGTGGGCTCCTGGTCTGGGGCCAACGTCCTGACTTTC. This chain uses TRBV9 with TRBJ2-6; D ambiguous. Germline V lookup: CDR1 SGDLS, CDR2 YYNGEE. V was shortened by 2 bases and J by 1 base, with 10 bases between the two germline ends. The CDR3 contains 16 residues.

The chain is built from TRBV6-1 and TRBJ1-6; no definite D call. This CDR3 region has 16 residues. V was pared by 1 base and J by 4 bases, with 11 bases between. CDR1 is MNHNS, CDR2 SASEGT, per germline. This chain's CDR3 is CASSEGHGRYNSPLHF. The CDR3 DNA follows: TGTGCCAGCAGTGAAGGCCACGGGAGGTATAATTCACCCCTCCACTTT.

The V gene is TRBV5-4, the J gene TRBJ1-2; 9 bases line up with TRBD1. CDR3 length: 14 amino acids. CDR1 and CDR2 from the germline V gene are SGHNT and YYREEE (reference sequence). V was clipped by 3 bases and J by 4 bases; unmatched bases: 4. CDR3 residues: CASSSPGQGYGYTF. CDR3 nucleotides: TGTGCCAGCAGCTCGCCGGGACAGGGCTATGGCTACACCTTC.

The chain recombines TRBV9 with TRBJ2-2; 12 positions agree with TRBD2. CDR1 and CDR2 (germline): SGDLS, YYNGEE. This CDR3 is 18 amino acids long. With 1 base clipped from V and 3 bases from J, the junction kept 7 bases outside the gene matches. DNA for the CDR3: TGTGCCAGCAGCGTACTAGCGGGGGGGCCGGTGGACACCGGGGAGCTGTTTTTT. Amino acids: CASSVLAGGPVDTGELFF.

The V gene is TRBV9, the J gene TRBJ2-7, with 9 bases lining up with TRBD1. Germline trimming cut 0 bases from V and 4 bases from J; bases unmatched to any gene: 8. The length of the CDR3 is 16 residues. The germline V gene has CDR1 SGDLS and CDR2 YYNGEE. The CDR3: CASSVAQDRGSYEQYF. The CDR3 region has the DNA TGTGCCAGCAGCGTAGCCCAGGACAGGGGCTCGTACGAGCAGTACTTC.

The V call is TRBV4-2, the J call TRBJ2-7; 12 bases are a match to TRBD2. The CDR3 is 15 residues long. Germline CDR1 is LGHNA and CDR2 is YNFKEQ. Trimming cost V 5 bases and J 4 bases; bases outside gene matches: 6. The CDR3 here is CASSDSSGGAYEQYF. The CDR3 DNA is TGTGCCAGCAGCGATTCTAGCGGGGGGGCGTACGAGCAGTACTTC.

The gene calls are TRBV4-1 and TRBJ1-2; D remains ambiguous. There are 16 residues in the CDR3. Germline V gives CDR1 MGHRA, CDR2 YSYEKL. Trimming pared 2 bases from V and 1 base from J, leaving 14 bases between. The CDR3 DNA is TGCGCCAGCAGCCAACCATTCCGAGGGAGTAACTATGGCTACACCTTC. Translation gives CASSQPFRGSNYGYTF.

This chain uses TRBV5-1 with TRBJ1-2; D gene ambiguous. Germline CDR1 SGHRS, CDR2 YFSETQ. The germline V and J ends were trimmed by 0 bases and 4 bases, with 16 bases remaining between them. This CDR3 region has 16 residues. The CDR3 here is CASSLALGRASYGYTF. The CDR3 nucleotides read TGCGCCAGCAGCTTGGCCTTAGGCAGAGCTAGCTATGGCTACACCTTC.

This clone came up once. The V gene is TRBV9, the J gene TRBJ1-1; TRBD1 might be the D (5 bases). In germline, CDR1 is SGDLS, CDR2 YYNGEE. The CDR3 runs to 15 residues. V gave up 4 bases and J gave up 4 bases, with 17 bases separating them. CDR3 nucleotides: TGTGCCAGCAGCTCCCTGGACCGGGGGGGCACTGAAGCTTTCTTT. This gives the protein CASSSLDRGGTEAFF.

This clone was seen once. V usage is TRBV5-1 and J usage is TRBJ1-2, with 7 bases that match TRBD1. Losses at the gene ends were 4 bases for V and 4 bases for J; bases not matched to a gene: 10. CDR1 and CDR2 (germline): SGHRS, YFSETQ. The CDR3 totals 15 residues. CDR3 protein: CASSPQSTGSYGYTF. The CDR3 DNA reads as TGCGCCAGCAGCCCGCAATCGACAGGGAGCTATGGCTACACCTTC.

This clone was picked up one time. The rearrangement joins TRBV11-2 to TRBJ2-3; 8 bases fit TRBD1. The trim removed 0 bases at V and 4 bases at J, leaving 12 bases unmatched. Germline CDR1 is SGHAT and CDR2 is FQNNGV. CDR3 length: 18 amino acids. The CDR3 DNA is TGTGCCAGCAGCTTAGATCCGCCGGACAGGGAAATATCAGATACGCAGTATTTT. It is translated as CASSLDPPDREISDTQYF.

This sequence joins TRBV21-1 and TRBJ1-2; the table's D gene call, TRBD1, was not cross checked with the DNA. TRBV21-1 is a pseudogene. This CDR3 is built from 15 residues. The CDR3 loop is CASSKAYRGAYGYTF. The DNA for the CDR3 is TGTGCCAGCAGCAAAGCCTACAGGGGAGCCTATGGCTACACCTTC.

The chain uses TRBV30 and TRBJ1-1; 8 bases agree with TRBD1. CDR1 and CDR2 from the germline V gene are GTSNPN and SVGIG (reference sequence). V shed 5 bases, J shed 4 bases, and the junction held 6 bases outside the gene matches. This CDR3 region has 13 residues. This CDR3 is CAWYRGGSTEAFF. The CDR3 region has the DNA TGTGCCTGGTACAGGGGGGGTTCCACTGAAGCTTTCTTT.

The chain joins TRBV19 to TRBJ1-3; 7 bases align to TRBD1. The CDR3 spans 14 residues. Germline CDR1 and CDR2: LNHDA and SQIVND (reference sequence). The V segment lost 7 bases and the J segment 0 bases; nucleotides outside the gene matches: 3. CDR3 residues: CASTDRSSGNTIYF. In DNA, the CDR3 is TGTGCCAGTACGGACAGGAGCTCTGGAAACACCATATATTTT.

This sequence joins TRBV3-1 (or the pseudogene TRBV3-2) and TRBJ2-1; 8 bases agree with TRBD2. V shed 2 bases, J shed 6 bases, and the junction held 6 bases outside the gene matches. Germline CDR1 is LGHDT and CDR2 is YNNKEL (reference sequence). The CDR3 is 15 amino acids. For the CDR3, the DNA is TGTGCCAGCAGCCAATTAGCGGGGCTATCCAATGAGCAGTTCTTC. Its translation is CASSQLAGLSNEQFF.

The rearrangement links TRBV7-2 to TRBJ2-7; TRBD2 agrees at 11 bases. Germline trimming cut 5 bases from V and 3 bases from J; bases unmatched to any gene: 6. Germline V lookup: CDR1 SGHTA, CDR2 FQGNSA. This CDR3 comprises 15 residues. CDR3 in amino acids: CASSVEGLADYEQYF. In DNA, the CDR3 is TGTGCCAGCAGCGTAGAGGGACTAGCGGACTACGAGCAGTACTTC. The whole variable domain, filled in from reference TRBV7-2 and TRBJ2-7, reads GAGVSQSPSNKVTEKGKDVELRCDPISGHTALYWYRQSLGQGLEFLIYFQGNSAPDKSGLPSDRFSAERTGGSVSTLTIQRTQQEDSAVYLCASSVEGLADYEQYFGPGTRLTVT.

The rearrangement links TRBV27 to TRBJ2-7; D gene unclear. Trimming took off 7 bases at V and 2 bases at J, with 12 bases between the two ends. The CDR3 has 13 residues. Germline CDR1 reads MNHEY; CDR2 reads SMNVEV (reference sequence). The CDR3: CASMGDGTYEQYF. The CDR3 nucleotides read TGTGCCAGCATGGGCGACGGAACCTACGAGCAGTACTTC.

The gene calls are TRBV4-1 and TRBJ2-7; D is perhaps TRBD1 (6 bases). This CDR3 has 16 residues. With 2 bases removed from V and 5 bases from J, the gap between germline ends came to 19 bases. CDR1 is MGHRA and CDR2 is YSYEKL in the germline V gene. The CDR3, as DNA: TGCGCCAGCAGCCAAAGGGGGACCGCTAATCGGGACGAGCAGTACTTC. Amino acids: CASSQRGTANRDEQYF.

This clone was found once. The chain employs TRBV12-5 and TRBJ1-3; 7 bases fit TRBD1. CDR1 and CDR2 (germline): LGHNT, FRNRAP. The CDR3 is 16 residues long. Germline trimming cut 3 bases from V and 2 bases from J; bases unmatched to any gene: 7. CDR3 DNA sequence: TGTGCTAGTGGTTTTAGACAGGGTTTGGCTGGAAACACCATATATTTT. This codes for CASGFRQGLAGNTIYF.

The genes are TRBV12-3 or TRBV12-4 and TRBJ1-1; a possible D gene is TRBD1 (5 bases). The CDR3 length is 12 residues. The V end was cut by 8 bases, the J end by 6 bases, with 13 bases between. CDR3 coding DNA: TGTGCCAGCGACTCCGGGGGGGCTGAAGCTTTCTTT. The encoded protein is CASDSGGAEAFF.

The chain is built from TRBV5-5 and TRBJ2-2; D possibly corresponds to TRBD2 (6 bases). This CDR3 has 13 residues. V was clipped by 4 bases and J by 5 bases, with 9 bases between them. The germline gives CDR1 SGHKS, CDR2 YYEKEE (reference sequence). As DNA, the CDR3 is TGTGCCAGCAGCCGGAGGGAAACCGGGGAGCTGTTTTTT. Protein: CASSRRETGELFF.

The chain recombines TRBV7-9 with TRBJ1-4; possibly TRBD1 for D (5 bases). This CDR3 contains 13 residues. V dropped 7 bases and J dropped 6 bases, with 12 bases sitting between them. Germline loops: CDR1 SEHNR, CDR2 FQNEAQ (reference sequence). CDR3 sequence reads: CASTGVGDEKLFF. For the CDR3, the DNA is TGTGCCAGCACGGGGGTCGGGGATGAAAAACTGTTTTTT.

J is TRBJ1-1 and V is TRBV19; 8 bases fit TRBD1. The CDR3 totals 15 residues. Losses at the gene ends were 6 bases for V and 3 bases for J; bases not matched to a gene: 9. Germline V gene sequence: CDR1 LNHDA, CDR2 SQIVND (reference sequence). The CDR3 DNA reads TGTGCCAGTAGCCCTGGACAGGGATGGGACACTGAAGCTTTCTTT. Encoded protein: CASSPGQGWDTEAFF.

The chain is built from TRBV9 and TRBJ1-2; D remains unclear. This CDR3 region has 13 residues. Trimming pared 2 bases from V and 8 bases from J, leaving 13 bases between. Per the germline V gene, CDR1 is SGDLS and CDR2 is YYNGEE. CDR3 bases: TGTGCCAGCAGCGTGGAGGCGGCGGGGGGCTACACCTTC. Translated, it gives CASSVEAAGGYTF.